Reported below is one T cell receptor (beta chain). Its specificity is not known. The data were obtained in a study of cytomegalovirus exposure and HLA in healthy donors. General observations from the study: Per published reports, the classifier diagnosed cytomegalovirus status with high specificity and sensitivity. The study listed 164 cytomegalovirus-associated TCR beta chains.

The CDR3 is made up of 18 amino acids. Trimming cost V 5 bases and J 0 bases; bases outside gene matches: 9. Per germline, CDR1 SGHRS and CDR2 YFSETQ. A multiplex PCR was run with 60 Vbeta primers and 13 Jbeta primers. Some clones are missing from TCRdb's copy, which holds only in-frame ones; the method was immunoSEQ multiplex PCR. The sample consists of about 120,000 clones, 6.5% to 9.5% of them appearing once. There were likely unrecorded immune exposures, though donors were nominally healthy when sampled. The sequenced sample was PBMCs. This sequence originates from a woman in her 40s in good health and CMV-seropositive. This chain uses TRBV5-1 with TRBJ2-2, with TRBD2 matching over 11 bases. This CDR3 reads CASRFPGLAVSNTGELFF. The CDR3 region has the DNA TGCGCCAGCAGATTTCCGGGACTAGCGGTTTCGAACACCGGGGAGCTGTTTTTT. Full variable domain (missing parts from reference TRBV5-1 and TRBJ2-2): KAGVTQTPRYLIKTRGQQVTLSCSPISGHRSVSWYQQTPGQGLQFLFEYFSETQRNKGNFPGRFSGRQFSNSRSEMNVSTLELGDSALYLCASRFPGLAVSNTGELFFGEGSRLTVL.